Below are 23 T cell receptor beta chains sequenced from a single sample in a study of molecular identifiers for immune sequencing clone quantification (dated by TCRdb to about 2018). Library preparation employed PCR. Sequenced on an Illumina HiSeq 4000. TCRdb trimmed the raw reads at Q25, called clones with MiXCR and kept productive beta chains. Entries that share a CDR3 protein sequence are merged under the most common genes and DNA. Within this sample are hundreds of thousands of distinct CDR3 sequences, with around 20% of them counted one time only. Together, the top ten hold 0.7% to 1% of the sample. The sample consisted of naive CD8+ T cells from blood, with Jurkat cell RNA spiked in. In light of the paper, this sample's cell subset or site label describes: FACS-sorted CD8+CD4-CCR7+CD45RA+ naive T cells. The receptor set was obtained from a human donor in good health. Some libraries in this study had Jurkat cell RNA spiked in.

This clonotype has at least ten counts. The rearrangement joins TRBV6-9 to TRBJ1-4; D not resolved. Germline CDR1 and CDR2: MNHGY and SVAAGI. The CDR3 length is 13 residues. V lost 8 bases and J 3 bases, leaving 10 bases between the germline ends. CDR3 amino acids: CASGRWANEKLFF. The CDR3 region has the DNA TGTGCCAGCGGGAGGTGGGCTAATGAAAAACTGTTTTTT.

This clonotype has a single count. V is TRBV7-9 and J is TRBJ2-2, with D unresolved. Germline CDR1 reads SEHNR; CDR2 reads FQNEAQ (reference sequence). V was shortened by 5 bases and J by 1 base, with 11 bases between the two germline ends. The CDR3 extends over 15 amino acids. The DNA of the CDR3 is TGTGCCAGCAGCCCGAGGACGGTGAACACCGGGGAGCTGTTTTTT. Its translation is CASSPRTVNTGELFF.

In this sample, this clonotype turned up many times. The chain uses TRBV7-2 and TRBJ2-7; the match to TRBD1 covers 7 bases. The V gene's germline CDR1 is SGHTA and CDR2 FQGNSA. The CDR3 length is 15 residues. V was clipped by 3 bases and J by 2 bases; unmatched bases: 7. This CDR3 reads CASSFFTGDTYEQYF. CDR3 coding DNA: TGTGCCAGCAGCTTTTTCACAGGGGATACCTACGAGCAGTACTTC.

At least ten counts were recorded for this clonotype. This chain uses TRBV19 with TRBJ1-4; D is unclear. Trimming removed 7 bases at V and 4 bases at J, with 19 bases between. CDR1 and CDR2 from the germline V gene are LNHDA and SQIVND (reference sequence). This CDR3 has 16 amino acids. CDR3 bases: TGTGCCAGTACCTCCATCTTACCCGACCTTAATGAAAAACTGTTTTTT. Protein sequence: CASTSILPDLNEKLFF. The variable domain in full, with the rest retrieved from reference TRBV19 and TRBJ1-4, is DGGITQSPKYLFRKEGQNVTLSCEQNLNHDAMYWYRQDPGQGLRLIYYSQIVNDFQKGDIAEGYSVSREKKESFPLTVTSAQKNPTAFYLCASTSILPDLNEKLFFGSGTQLSVL.

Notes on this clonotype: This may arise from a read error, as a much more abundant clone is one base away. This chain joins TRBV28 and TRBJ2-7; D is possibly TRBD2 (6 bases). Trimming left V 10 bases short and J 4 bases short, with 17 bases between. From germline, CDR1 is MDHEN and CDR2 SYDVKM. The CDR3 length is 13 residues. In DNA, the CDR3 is TGTGCCACCCTGAGACGGGGAGGTTACGAGCAGTACTTC. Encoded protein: CATLRRGGYEQYF. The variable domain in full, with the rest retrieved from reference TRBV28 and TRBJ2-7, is DVKVTQSSRYLVKRTGEKVFLECVQDMDHENMFWYRQDPGLGLRLIYFSYDVKMKEKGDIPEGYSVSREKKERFSLILESASTNQTSMYLCATLRRGGYEQYFGPGTRLTVT.

The CDR3: CASSESQYFGAFF. DNA for the CDR3: TGTGCCAGCAGTGAGAGTCAGTATTTTGGAGCTTTCTTT. The rearrangement links TRBV2 to TRBJ1-1; D remains ambiguous. V was shortened by 3 bases and J by 10 bases, with 15 bases between the two germline ends. This CDR3 has 13 residues. Germline CDR1 reads SNHLY; CDR2 reads FYNNEI.

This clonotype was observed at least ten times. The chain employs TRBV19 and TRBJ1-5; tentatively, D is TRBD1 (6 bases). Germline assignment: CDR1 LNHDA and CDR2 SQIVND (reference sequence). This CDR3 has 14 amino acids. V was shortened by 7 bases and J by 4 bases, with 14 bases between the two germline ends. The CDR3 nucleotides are TGTGCCAGTACCACACAGGGTTGGAATCAGCCCCAGCATTTT. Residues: CASTTQGWNQPQHF. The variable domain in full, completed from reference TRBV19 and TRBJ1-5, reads DGGITQSPKYLFRKEGQNVTLSCEQNLNHDAMYWYRQDPGQGLRLIYYSQIVNDFQKGDIAEGYSVSREKKESFPLTVTSAQKNPTAFYLCASTTQGWNQPQHFGDGTRLSIL.

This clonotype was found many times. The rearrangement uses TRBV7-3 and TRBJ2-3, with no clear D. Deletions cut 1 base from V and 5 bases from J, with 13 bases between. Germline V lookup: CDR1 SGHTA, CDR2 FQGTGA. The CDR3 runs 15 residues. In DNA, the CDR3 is TGTGCCAGCAGCTTAAACGGGTTTGGCGGAGATACGCAGTATTTT. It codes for CASSLNGFGGDTQYF.

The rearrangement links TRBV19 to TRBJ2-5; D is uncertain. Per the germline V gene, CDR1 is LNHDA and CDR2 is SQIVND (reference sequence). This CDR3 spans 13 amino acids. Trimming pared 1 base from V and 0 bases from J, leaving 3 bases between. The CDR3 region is CASSIVDQETQYF. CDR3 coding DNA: TGTGCCAGTAGTATAGTTGACCAAGAGACCCAGTACTTC.

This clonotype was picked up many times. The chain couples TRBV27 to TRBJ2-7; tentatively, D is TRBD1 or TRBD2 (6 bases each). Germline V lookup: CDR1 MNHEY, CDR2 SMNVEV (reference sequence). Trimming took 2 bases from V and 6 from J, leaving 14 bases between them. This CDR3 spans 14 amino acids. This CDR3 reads CASSLGLQGGEQYF. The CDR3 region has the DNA TGTGCCAGCAGTTTAGGTCTACAGGGAGGCGAGCAGTACTTC.

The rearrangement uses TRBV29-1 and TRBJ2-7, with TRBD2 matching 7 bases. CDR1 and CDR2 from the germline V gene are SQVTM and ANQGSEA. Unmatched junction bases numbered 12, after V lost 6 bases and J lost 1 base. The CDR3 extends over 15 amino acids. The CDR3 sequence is CSVEITSEPSYEQYF. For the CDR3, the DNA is TGCAGCGTAGAAATCACTAGCGAGCCGTCCTACGAGCAGTACTTC.

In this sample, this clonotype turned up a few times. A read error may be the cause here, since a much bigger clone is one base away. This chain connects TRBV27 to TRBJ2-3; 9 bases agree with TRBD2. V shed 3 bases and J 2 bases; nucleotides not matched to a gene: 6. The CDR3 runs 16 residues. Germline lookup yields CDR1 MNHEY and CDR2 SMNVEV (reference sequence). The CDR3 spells CASSFLASGTTDTQYF. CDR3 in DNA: TGTGCCAGCAGTTTTTTGGCTAGCGGGACCACAGATACGCAGTATTTT.

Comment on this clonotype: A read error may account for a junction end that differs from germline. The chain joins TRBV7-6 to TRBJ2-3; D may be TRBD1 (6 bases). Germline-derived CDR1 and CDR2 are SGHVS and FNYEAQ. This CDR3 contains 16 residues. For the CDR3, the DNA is TGTGCCGGCAGCTTAGAGGGGGACCACGGCACAGATACGCAGTATTTT. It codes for CAGSLEGDHGTDTQYF.

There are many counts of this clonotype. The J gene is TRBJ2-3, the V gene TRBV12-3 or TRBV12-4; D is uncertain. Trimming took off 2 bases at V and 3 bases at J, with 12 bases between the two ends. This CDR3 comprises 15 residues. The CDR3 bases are TGTGCCAGCAGTTTAACAACAGTCTGGACAGATACGCAGTATTTT. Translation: CASSLTTVWTDTQYF.

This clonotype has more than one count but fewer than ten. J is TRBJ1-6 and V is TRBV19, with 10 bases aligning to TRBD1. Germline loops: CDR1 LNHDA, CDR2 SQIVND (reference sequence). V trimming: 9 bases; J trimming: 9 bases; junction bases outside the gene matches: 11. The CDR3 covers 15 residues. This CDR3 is CASGQGGRSSSPLHF. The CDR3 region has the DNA TGTGCCAGCGGACAGGGGGGCCGATCGAGTTCACCCCTCCACTTT.

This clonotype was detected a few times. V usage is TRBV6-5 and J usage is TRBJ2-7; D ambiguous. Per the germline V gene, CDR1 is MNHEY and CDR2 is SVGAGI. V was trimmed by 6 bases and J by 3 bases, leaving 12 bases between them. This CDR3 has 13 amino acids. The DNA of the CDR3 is TGTGCCAGCAGCAACGGGCACTTCTACGAGCAGTACTTC. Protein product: CASSNGHFYEQYF.

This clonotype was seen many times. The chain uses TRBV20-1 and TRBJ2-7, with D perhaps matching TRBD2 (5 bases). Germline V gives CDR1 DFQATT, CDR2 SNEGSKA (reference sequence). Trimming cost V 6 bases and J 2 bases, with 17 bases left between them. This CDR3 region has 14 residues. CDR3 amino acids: CSANAGGWTYEQYF. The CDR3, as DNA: TGCAGTGCAAACGCGGGCGGGTGGACCTACGAGCAGTACTTC.

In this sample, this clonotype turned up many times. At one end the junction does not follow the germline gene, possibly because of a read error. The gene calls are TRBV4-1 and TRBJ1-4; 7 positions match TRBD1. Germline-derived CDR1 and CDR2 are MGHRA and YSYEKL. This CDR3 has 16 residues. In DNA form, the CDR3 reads TGTGCCAGCAGTTTATCAGGGACAGCAACTAATGAAAAACTGTTTTTT. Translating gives CASSLSGTATNEKLFF.

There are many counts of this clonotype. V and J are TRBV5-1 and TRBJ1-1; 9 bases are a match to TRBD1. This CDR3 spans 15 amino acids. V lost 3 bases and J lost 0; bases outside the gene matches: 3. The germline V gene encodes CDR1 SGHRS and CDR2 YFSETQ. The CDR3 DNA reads TGCGCCAGCAGCTCGAGGACAGGGGTGAACACTGAAGCTTTCTTT. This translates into CASSSRTGVNTEAFF.

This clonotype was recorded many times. CDR3 sequence: CASSQDSLNTEAFF. The DNA of the CDR3 is TGCGCCAGCAGCCAAGATAGTTTGAACACTGAAGCTTTCTTT. The chain has TRBV4-1 and TRBJ1-1; D not certain. V was cut by 0 bases and J by 0 bases, with 5 bases left in between. Germline V gene lookup returns CDR1 MGHRA and CDR2 YSYEKL. The CDR3 length is 14 residues.

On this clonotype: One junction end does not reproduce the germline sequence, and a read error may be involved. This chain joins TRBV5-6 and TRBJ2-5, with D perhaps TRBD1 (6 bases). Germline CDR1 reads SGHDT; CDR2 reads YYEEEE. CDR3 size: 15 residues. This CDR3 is CANSLDWGPGETQYF. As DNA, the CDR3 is TGTGCCAACAGCTTGGACTGGGGGCCTGGAGAGACCCAGTACTTC.

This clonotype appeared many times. CDR3 sequence (DNA): TGTGCCTCACGGGGAGTGGGGGACACTGAAGCTTTCTTT. Its protein product is CASRGVGDTEAFF. The chain combines TRBV7-9 with TRBJ1-1; possibly TRBD1 for D (5 bases). The CDR3 has 13 amino acids. V dropped 11 bases and J dropped 3 bases, with 16 bases sitting between them. Per germline, CDR1 SEHNR and CDR2 FQNEAQ (reference sequence).

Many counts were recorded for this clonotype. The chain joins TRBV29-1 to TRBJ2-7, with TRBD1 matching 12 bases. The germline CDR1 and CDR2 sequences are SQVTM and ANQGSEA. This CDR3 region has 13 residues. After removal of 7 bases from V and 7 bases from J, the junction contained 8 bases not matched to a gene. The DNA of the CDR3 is TGCAGCGCCGAGGGGGACAGGGGGCTTGAGCAGTACTTC. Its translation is CSAEGDRGLEQYF.